This T cell receptor beta chain stems from a study of response to subunit inactivated influenza vaccine. Study results and limitations: With each seasonal influenza vaccination, the authors suggested, few new T cells are recruited.

To note about this clonotype: The antigen is undetermined.

TCRdb reprocessed the RT-PCR reads with MiXCR, giving one entry per CDR3 protein. The sample lists about 180,000 distinct CDR3 sequences, around a tenth occurring once. The sequence was obtained from a man aged 50-75 years who received an inactivated influenza vaccine. Sequenced material: CD8+ T cells sorted from PBMCs, taken approximately 25 months after vaccination.

The CDR3 nucleotides are TGCAGTGCTAGACAAGTAAGCGCTGAAGCTTTCTTT. Protein sequence: CSARQVSAEAFF. This chain links TRBV20-1 with TRBJ1-1; no reliable D call. From germline, CDR1 is DFQATT and CDR2 SNEGSKA (reference sequence). The CDR3 sequence is 12 residues long. The ends were cut back, 2 bases at V and 6 bases at J, with 10 bases in the middle.